Listed here is a single TCR beta chain. The data stem from a study of T-cell memory formation after mild COVID-19. TCRdb processed the 5' RACE reads anew with MiXCR; each CDR3 protein has one entry. The data hold hundreds of thousands of distinct CDR3 sequences, with approximately 29% observed a single time. This TCR came from an adult woman who had mild COVID-19 (a few samples of this study predate the infection). Cell type and time point are not known. Sequencing was carried out using PBMCs or a T cell subset sorted from them (not recorded which).

CDR3 sequence reads: CASSGTWDTEAFF. The CDR3 DNA reads as TGTGCCAGCAGTGGAACCTGGGACACTGAAGCTTTCTTT. The chain has TRBV6-1 and TRBJ1-1; unclear D gene. Germline V gene sequence: CDR1 MNHNS, CDR2 SASEGT. The germline V and J ends were trimmed by 4 bases and 3 bases, with 9 bases remaining between them. The CDR3 is 13 amino acids.